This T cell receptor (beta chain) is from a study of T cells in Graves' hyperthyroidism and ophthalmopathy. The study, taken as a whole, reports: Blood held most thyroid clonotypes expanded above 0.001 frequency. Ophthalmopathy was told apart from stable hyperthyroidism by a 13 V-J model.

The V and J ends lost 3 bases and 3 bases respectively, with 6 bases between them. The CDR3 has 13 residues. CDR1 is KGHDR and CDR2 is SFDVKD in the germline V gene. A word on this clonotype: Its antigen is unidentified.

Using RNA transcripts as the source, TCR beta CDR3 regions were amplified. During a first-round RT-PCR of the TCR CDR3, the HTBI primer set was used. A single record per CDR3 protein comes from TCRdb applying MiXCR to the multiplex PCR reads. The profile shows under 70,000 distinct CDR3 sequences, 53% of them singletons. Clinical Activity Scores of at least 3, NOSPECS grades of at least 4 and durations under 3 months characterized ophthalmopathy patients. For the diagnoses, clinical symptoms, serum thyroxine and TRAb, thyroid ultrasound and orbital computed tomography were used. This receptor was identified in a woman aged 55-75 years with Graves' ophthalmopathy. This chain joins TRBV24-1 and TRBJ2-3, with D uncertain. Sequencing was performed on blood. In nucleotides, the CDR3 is TGTGCCACCAGTGATCCGATGACAGATACGCAGTATTTT. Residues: CATSDPMTDTQYF.